This T cell receptor (beta chain) came from a study of radiotherapy plus CTLA-4 blockade in lung cancer. Study at large: With 31% of patients having disease control, objective responses were seen in 15% to 20%.

Generated by immunoSEQ multiplex PCR, the TCRdb table keeps only in-frame clones and is missing some. The sample consists of 80,000 or so clones, about 84% of them appearing once. The CDR3 has 14 residues. V was cut by 4 bases and J by 1 base, with 11 bases left in between. Germline V lookup: CDR1 SGHRS, CDR2 YFSETQ. The receptor was derived from a human donor with non-small cell lung cancer who had stable disease on radiotherapy plus ipilimumab. Specimen: peripheral blood, collected from a patient treated with radiotherapy plus ipilimumab. The V gene is TRBV5-1, the J gene TRBJ1-1; the D is unclear. CDR3 DNA sequence: TGCGCCAGCAGCCCGGGTAACAAGAACACTGAAGCTTTCTTT. Encoded protein: CASSPGNKNTEAFF. Together with reference TRBV5-1 and TRBJ1-1, the CDR3 gives the full variable domain: KAGVTQTPRYLIKTRGQQVTLSCSPISGHRSVSWYQQTPGQGLQFLFEYFSETQRNKGNFPGRFSGRQFSNSRSEMNVSTLELGDSALYLCASSPGNKNTEAFFGQGTRLTVV.